Sequencing of this T cell receptor beta chain was carried out in a study of blood T cell repertoires in COVID-19. Study overall: T cells, B-cell-depleted T cells, or PBMCs provided the cDNA or gDNA that served as material.

This clone has just one count. Clones were read by immunoSEQ multiplex PCR, and TCRdb kept only the in-frame ones, dropping some. The repertoire holds some 490,000 clones, less than 90% seen once, with 6.5% to 8.5% in the top ten. V shed 4 bases and J shed 5 bases, with 12 bases lying between them. The CDR3 is 14 amino acids. Germline V gives CDR1 SGHTS, CDR2 YDEGEE. Participants had their cohort set by participant-reported clinical history. V usage is TRBV5-8 and J usage is TRBJ1-4; the D gene is possibly TRBD1 (6 bases). The sequenced sample consisted of PBMCs or T cells enriched from blood (not recorded which). The sequence was collected from a woman aged 55-75 years who had recovered from COVID-19. CDR3 protein: CASSLSRGNEKLFF. The DNA of the CDR3 is TGTGCCAGCAGCCTCTCTAGGGGGAATGAAAAACTGTTTTTT.